Each of the 9 T cell receptor beta chains below was sequenced from the same sample in a study of blood T cell repertoires in COVID-19. The protocol was immunoSEQ multiplex PCR, while the TCRdb copy is restricted to in-frame clones and leaves out a portion. The sample holds 230,000 or so clones; 80% to 85% are singletons and the top ten take more than 3%. Input material: PBMCs or T cells enriched from blood (not recorded which). The receptors originated from a man aged 45-65 years who had recovered from COVID-19.

The chain has TRBV2 and TRBJ2-1; maybe TRBD2 (6 bases). The CDR3 is 15 amino acids. CDR1 and CDR2 (germline): SNHLY, FYNNEI. Between the trimmed V and J ends, which lost 7 bases and 2 bases, there was a span of 15 bases. DNA for the CDR3: TGTGCCAGCACCGGACTACCCGCAACCTACAATGAGCAGTTCTTC. Residues: CASTGLPATYNEQFF.

J is TRBJ2-7 and V is TRBV28; 7 bases match TRBD2. V lost 2 bases and J lost 9; bases outside the gene matches: 4. The CDR3 loop spans 12 amino acids. CDR1 and CDR2 from the germline V gene are MDHEN and SYDVKM. The CDR3 coding sequence is TGTGCCAGCAGTTTAGTGGGAGGGCGGCAGTACTTC. Protein sequence: CASSLVGGRQYF.

The CDR3 loop is CASSFVFSSYEQYF. In nucleotides, the CDR3 is TGTGCCAGCAGTTTCGTCTTTTCTTCCTACGAGCAGTACTTC. J is TRBJ2-7 and V is TRBV2; D unresolved. Trimming removed 5 bases at V and 1 base at J, with 12 bases between. CDR1 is SNHLY and CDR2 is FYNNEI in the germline V gene. The CDR3 sequence is 14 residues long. The variable domain in full, completed from reference TRBV2 and TRBJ2-7, reads EPEVTQTPSHQVTQMGQEVILRCVPISNHLYFYWYRQILGQKVEFLVSFYNNEISEKSEIFDDQFSVERPDGSNFTLKIRSTKLEDSAMYFCASSFVFSSYEQYFGPGTRLTVT.

The chain carries TRBV9 and TRBJ1-3, with D possibly being TRBD1 (5 bases). V lost 3 bases and J lost 2, with 6 bases in between. Looked up from germline, CDR1 is SGDLS and CDR2 is YYNGEE. The length of the CDR3 is 13 residues. CDR3 nucleotides: TGTGCCAGCAGCGAAGGGGCTGGAAACACCATATATTTT. It is translated as CASSEGAGNTIYF.

This chain links TRBV25-1 with TRBJ1-6; 11 bases match TRBD1. Germline V gives CDR1 MGHDK, CDR2 SYGVNS. V trimming: 8 bases; J trimming: 6 bases; junction bases outside the gene matches: 6. The CDR3 is 15 amino acids. CDR3 DNA sequence: TGTGCCAGCGGGGACAGGGGGGGGAGTAATTCACCCCTCCACTTT. Translation gives CASGDRGGSNSPLHF.

The chain uses TRBV11-2 and TRBJ1-2; D call uncertain. Deletions cut 0 bases from V and 7 bases from J, with 9 bases between. The CDR3 contains 13 residues. Germline CDR1 and CDR2: SGHAT and FQNNGV. The DNA of the CDR3 is TGTGCCAGCAGCTTAGACCGGGAGGGTGGCTACACCTTC. Protein product: CASSLDREGGYTF.

The V gene is TRBV10-3, the J gene TRBJ1-1; D gene unclear. Trimming shortened V by 7 bases and J by 4 bases, and 7 bases separated the two germline ends. The CDR3 runs 11 residues. Germline-derived CDR1 and CDR2 are ENHRY and SYGVKD. The DNA for the CDR3 is TGTGCCATCACGAGTGGCACTGAAGCTTTCTTT. Translated: CAITSGTEAFF.

The V and J genes are TRBV12-3 or TRBV12-4 and TRBJ1-1; D gene uncertain. The CDR3 covers 13 residues. Trimming removed 6 bases from V and 0 bases from J, with 8 bases in between. The CDR3 nucleotides are TGTGCCAGCAGGGGAGTACTGAACACTGAAGCTTTCTTT. Its protein product is CASRGVLNTEAFF.

The rearrangement links TRBV6-5 to TRBJ1-5; possibly TRBD1 for D (6 bases). Between the trimmed V and J ends, which lost 2 bases and 5 bases, there was a span of 16 bases. CDR3 length: 16 residues. CDR1 MNHEY and CDR2 SVGAGI come from the germline V gene. The CDR3 loop reads CASSYHPRGRDQPQHF. CDR3 sequence (DNA): TGTGCCAGCAGTTACCATCCCAGGGGCAGGGATCAGCCCCAGCATTTT.